The table lists the clone carrying this TCR beta chain with a few counts. As yet, its antigen is unknown. Researchers ran the PCR with 60 Vbeta and 13 Jbeta primers. Sequencing used immunoSEQ multiplex PCR; TCRdb keeps in-frame clones, though not all of them. The data show about 170,000 clones, with 80% to 85% seen just once and 0.38% held by the top ten. The data derive from a study of cytomegalovirus exposure and HLA in healthy donors. Across the whole study: Researchers found that just over 80% of just under 400 genotyped donors fell within the Caucasian-associated ancestry cluster. Study results and limitations: While the bulk of TCR sequences proved rare, some public TCRs turned up in many donors. Listed as cytomegalovirus-associated were 164 TCR beta chains. Reported results showed that the classifier diagnosed cytomegalovirus status with high specificity and sensitivity.

The V and J ends lost 11 bases and 1 base respectively, with 17 bases between them. The germline V gene has CDR1 ENHRY and CDR2 SYGVKD. The CDR3 is made up of 14 amino acids. The sequence derives from a boy aged 2 to 9 in good health and CMV-seronegative. This chain uses TRBV10-3 with TRBJ1-1; the D gene is possibly TRBD1 (6 bases). The sequencing sample was made of PBMCs. CDR3 sequence: CAVLADRANTEAFF. In DNA, the CDR3 is TGTGCCGTATTGGCGGACAGAGCGAACACTGAAGCTTTCTTT.